This T cell receptor (beta chain) came from a study of Ad26.COV2.S vaccination and SARS-CoV-2 variants. This CDR3 spans 15 amino acids. Germline CDR1 reads SGHDT; CDR2 reads YYEEEE. With 2 bases clipped from V and 7 bases from J, the junction kept 5 bases outside the gene matches. Treatment given: 15 to 20 received Ad26.COV2.S at low or high dose, single or two shots; 5 received placebo; per-sample allocation not given. The samples were gathered on day 63 after the first injection of vaccine or placebo. Only in-frame clones appear in the TCRdb table, and some are missing; sequencing was by immunoSEQ multiplex PCR. Among hundreds of thousands of clones listed, roughly 90% were seen once.

This receptor was obtained from a person aged 18-60 years who received the Ad26.COV2.S COVID-19 vaccine or a placebo. Specimen: peripheral blood, collected in a trial of Ad26.COV2.S vaccine versus placebo. The genes are TRBV5-6 and TRBJ1-6; 8 bases line up with TRBD1. The CDR3 DNA reads TGTGCCAGCAGCTTACGGACAGGGACCAATTCACCCCTCCACTTT. This codes for CASSLRTGTNSPLHF.